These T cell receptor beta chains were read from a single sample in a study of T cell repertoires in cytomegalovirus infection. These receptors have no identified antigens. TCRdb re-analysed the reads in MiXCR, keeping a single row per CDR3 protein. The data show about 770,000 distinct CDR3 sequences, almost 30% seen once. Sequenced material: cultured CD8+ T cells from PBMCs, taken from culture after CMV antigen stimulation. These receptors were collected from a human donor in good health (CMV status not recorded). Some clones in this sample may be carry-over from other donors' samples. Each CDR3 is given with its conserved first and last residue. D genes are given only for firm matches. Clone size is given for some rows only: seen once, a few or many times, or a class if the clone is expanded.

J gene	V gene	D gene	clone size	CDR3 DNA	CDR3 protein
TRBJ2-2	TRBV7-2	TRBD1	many	TGTGCCAGCAGCTCCCGGGACAGGGGAACCGGGGAGCTGTTTTTT	CASSSRDRGTGELFF
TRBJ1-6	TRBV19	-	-	TGTGCCAGTAGTTACGCGGGAGCAAGGAATTCACCCCTCCACTTT	CASSYAGARNSPLHF
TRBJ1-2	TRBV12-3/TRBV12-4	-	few	TGTGCCAGCAGTGACAACGTGGACCTTGACTATGGCTACACCTTC	CASSDNVDLDYGYTF
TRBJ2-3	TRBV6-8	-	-	TGTGCCAGCAGTTACTCGAAGCGGAGGCCCACAGATACGCAGTATTTT	CASSYSKRRPTDTQYF
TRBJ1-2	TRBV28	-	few	TGTGCCAGCACGCTCCTACTCGGGGGGGCCGAGGGTGGCTACACCTTC	CASTLLLGGAEGGYTF
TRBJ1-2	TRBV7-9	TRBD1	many	TGTGCCAGCAGCGGAGACAGGGTTTCTGATCGACATCGTGGCTACACCTTC	CASSGDRVSDRHRGYTF
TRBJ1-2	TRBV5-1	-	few	TGCGCCAGCAGCATCTCCGGGACGAATAACTATGGCTACACCTTC	CASSISGTNNYGYTF
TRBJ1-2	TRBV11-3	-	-	TGTGCCAGCAGCTTACGGACGGTTTATGGCTACACCTTC	CASSLRTVYGYTF
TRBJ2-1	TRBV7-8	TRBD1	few	TGTGCCAGCACCGACAGGGGGTCACACAATGAGCAGTTCTTC	CASTDRGSHNEQFF
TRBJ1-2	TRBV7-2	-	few	TGTGCCAGCAGCGAAGGGGGGGCCTATGGCTACACCTTC	CASSEGGAYGYTF
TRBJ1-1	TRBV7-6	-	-	TGTGCCAGCAGCTTAGCGATTGATGAAGCTTTCTTT	CASSLAIDEAFF
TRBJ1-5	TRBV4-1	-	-	TGCGCCAGCAGCGGACACATCAATCAGCCCCAGCATTTT	CASSGHINQPQHF
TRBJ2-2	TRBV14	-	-	TGTGCCAGCAGCTCTGACTTGAATCGGCCCGGGGAGCTGTTTTTT	CASSSDLNRPGELFF
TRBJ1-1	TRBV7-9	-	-	TGTGCCAGCAGCTTAGGACAACCCACGGAAGCTTTCTTT	CASSLGQPTEAFF
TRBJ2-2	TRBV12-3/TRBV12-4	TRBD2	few	TGTGCCAGCAGTCCTCTAGCGGGGACGGGCCTAAACACCGGGGAGCTGTTTTTT	CASSPLAGTGLNTGELFF
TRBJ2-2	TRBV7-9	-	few	TGTGCCAGCAGCCCGAGTCGAGTTTTGGAGCTGTTTTTT	CASSPSRVLELFF
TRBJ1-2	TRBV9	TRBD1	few	TGTGCCAGCAGTAAGCCGGGACAGGAACGCCATGGCTACACCTTC	CASSKPGQERHGYTF
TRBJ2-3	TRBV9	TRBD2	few	TGTGCCAGCAGCGGCGCGGGGGGGGTTGCAGATACGCAGTATTTT	CASSGAGGVADTQYF
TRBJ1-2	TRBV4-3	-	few	TGCGCCAGCAGCCAAGGCCAGGGCTTTTTATATGGCTACACCTTC	CASSQGQGFLYGYTF
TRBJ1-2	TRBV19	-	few	TGTGCCAGCGCCCGACAGAACTATGGCTACACCTTC	CASARQNYGYTF
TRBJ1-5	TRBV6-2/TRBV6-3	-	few	TGTGCCAGCAGTCAAGGACAGTACTCTCCCAATCAGCCCCAGCATTTT	CASSQGQYSPNQPQHF
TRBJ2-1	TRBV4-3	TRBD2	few	TGCGCCAGCAGCCCCCCGCCGTTCGGTAGCGGGGGTTACAATGAGCAGTTCTTC	CASSPPPFGSGGYNEQFF
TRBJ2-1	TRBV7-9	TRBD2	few	TGTGCCAGCAGCTTTTCAGTGGGACTAGCCCTTGGAAATGAGCAGTTCTTC	CASSFSVGLALGNEQFF
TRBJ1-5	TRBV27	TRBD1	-	TGTGCCAGCAGTTTTCTATCCCAGGGGGAAACTAGCAATCAGCCCCAGCATTTT	CASSFLSQGETSNQPQHF
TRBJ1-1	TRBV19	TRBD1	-	TGTGCCAGTAGACTTAGTCCCGGGACAGATAACACTGAAGCTTTCTTT	CASRLSPGTDNTEAFF
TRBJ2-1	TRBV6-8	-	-	-	CASILDSNSYNEQFF
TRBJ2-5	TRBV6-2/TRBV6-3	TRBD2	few	TGTGCCAGCAGTCCCCTCCGGGGGGGGCCAGAGACCCAGTACTTC	CASSPLRGGPETQYF
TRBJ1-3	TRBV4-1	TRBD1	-	TGCGCCAGCAGCCAAGCGGACAGGGGAGGTATATATTTT	CASSQADRGGIYF
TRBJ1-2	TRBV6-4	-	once	TGTGCCAGCAGCCAAGGGGGAGATACTAACTATGGCTACACCTTC	CASSQGGDTNYGYTF
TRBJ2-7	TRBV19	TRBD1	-	TGTGACAGTAGTATCCTCGACAGGGCCAACGAGCAGTACTTC	CDSSILDRANEQYF
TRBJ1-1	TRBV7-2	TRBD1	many	TGTGCCAGCAGCTTAGATGGGACAGGGATCGGGGCTTTCTTT	CASSLDGTGIGAFF
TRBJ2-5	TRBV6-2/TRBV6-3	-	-	TGTGCCAGCAGTTACTCGACGGCCGCCACCGAGACCCAGTACTTC	CASSYSTAATETQYF
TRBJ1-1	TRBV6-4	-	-	TGTGCCAGCAGTCCAACCGAGACGTGGGTTGACACTGAAGCTTTCTTT	CASSPTETWVDTEAFF
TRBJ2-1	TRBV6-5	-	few	TGTGCCAGCAGTTACTCGGTCAGGGCTGTGGATGAGCAGTTCTTC	CASSYSVRAVDEQFF
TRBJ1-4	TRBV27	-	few	TGTGCCAGCAGTTTATGGAGGGCTGAAAAACTGTTTTTT	CASSLWRAEKLFF
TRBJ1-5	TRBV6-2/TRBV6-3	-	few	TGTGCCAGCAGTTATGACTATCAGCCCCAGCATTTT	CASSYDYQPQHF
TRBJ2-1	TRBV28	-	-	TGTGCCAGCAGTTTATTCCTAAGAAAGAGCTCCTACAATGAGCAGTTCTTC	CASSLFLRKSSYNEQFF
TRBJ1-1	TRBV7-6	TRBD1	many	TGTGCCAGCAGCGCACGACAGGGGATCTACCCTGAAGCTTTCTTT	CASSARQGIYPEAFF
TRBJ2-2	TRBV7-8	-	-	TGTGCCAGCAGCTTAGCGGAGGGGCCCCCGCCCGGGGAGCTGTTTTTT	CASSLAEGPPPGELFF